A single sample gave rise to the 25 T cell receptor beta chains below, sequenced in a study of T cells expressing NK-cell markers. Following a re-call of the 5' RACE reads, TCRdb has one entry per CDR3 protein and lacks DNA. Its table lists roughly 390,000 distinct CDR3 sequences. The sequenced material came from blood T cells: a sorted CD56 or NKG2C T cell subset, CD4+ or CD8+ T cells, or bulk PBMC T cells (not recorded which). The receptor source for this set is a woman in her fifties or sixties in good health.

The chain is built from TRBV11-2 and TRBJ2-7; TCRdb calls TRBD1, which cannot be checked without DNA. The germline CDR1 and CDR2 sequences are SGHAT and FQNNGV. The CDR3 totals 14 residues. The CDR3 spells CASSLEGRAYEQYF.

The rearrangement uses TRBV20-1 and TRBJ2-3; TCRdb indicates TRBD2, and absent DNA this call remains unverified. The CDR3 loop spans 16 amino acids. Germline assignment: CDR1 DFQATT and CDR2 SNEGSKA (reference sequence). The CDR3 protein is CSAAPGLAGAGDTQYF.

CDR3 amino acids: CASSWGPRDEQFF. This sequence joins TRBV5-5 and TRBJ2-1; the TRBD1 assignment by TCRdb is unverifiable without DNA. This CDR3 has 13 amino acids. Germline V lookup: CDR1 SGHKS, CDR2 YYEKEE (reference sequence).

The gene calls are TRBV27 and TRBJ1-4; the D gene TCRdb calls, TRBD1, cannot be checked with no DNA. CDR1 is MNHEY and CDR2 is SMNVEV in the germline V gene (reference sequence). This CDR3 region has 15 residues. This CDR3 reads CASSLVRTGYEKLFF. Using reference TRBV27 and TRBJ1-4 for the parts outside the CDR3, the full variable domain is EAQVTQNPRYLITVTGKKLTVTCSQNMNHEYMSWYRQDPGLGLRQIYYSMNVEVTDKGDVPEGYKVSRKEKRNFPLILESPSPNQTSLYFCASSLVRTGYEKLFFGSGTQLSVL.

The V call is TRBV29-1, the J call TRBJ2-3; without DNA, the TCRdb call of TRBD2 cannot be checked. This CDR3 has 16 residues. Looked up from germline, CDR1 is SQVTM and CDR2 is ANQGSEA. CDR3 sequence reads: CSVESRTADSTDTQYF.

V usage is TRBV5-1 and J usage is TRBJ2-3; as DNA is missing, the TRBD2 call by TCRdb cannot be tested. Per the germline V gene, CDR1 is SGHRS and CDR2 is YFSETQ. The length of the CDR3 is 15 residues. The chain's CDR3 is CASSSSGKSTDTQYF.

The chain carries TRBV7-8 and TRBJ2-2. Germline CDR1 and CDR2: SGHVS and FQNEAQ. The CDR3 sequence is 16 residues long. The CDR3 is CASSLSLGLNTGELFF.

J is TRBJ2-3 and V is TRBV2; TCRdb picks TRBD2, but there is no DNA to check that call. The CDR3 consists of 17 residues. Germline CDR1 SNHLY, CDR2 FYNNEI. This CDR3 reads CASWGRLKREEQDTQYF.

V is TRBV12-3 or TRBV12-4 and J is TRBJ2-2; checking the TCRdb D call of TRBD1 is not possible without DNA. The CDR3 totals 15 residues. CDR3 sequence reads: CASSPADRYTGELFF.

This sequence joins TRBV10-3 and TRBJ2-1; TCRdb reports TRBD1, a call that lacks DNA to check it against. Germline CDR1 is ENHRY and CDR2 is SYGVKD. This CDR3 contains 12 residues. The CDR3 loop reads CAISESEGAQFF.

The chain uses TRBV5-1 and TRBJ1-2. There are 14 residues in the CDR3. The germline V gene has CDR1 SGHRS and CDR2 YFSETQ. This CDR3 is CASSSDPSDYGYTF.

The CDR3: CASSEAWLSEQFF. The gene calls are TRBV6-1 and TRBJ2-1. CDR3 length: 13 residues. Per germline, CDR1 MNHNS and CDR2 SASEGT.

CDR3 region: CASSLHNEQFF. The chain is built from TRBV11-2 and TRBJ2-1. The CDR3 is 11 amino acids. Germline values: CDR1 SGHAT, CDR2 FQNNGV.

The V gene is TRBV20-1, the J gene TRBJ1-1. Germline CDR1 is DFQATT and CDR2 is SNEGSKA (reference sequence). This CDR3 has 14 residues. The CDR3 region is CSARSGAMNTEAFF.

The chain carries TRBV5-5 and TRBJ1-4. The CDR3 is 14 residues long. From germline, CDR1 is SGHKS and CDR2 YYEKEE (reference sequence). Here the CDR3 reads CASAEVATNEKLFF.

The V gene is TRBV12-3 or TRBV12-4, the J gene TRBJ1-2. CDR3 length equals 13 residues. The CDR3 loop is CASSRRTDYGYTF.

This chain uses TRBV27 with TRBJ2-3; the D call of TRBD2 rests on TCRdb alone, since no DNA is present to check it. Germline V lookup: CDR1 MNHEY, CDR2 SMNVEV (reference sequence). The CDR3 runs to 16 residues. The CDR3 protein is CASSSRLAGGQDTQYF.

The V and J genes are TRBV7-9 and TRBJ2-7. Germline V gene sequence: CDR1 SEHNR, CDR2 FQNEAQ (reference sequence). The CDR3 runs to 16 residues. This CDR3 reads CASSLESWEFPHEQYF.

V is TRBV6-5 and J is TRBJ1-2; with no DNA, the TCRdb D assignment of TRBD1 cannot be verified. The CDR3 is made up of 14 amino acids. The V gene's germline CDR1 is MNHEY and CDR2 SVGAGI. The chain's CDR3 is CASRPRGGGYGYTF.

The chain is built from TRBV5-1 and TRBJ2-2; absent DNA, TCRdb's TRBD2 call cannot be checked. Germline V gene sequence: CDR1 SGHRS, CDR2 YFSETQ. The CDR3 is made up of 19 amino acids. CDR3 sequence reads: CASSLAPSTGTANTGELFF.

The V call is TRBV2, the J call TRBJ2-1; TCRdb lists TRBD2, though no DNA is available to test this call. This CDR3 comprises 15 residues. Germline V gives CDR1 SNHLY, CDR2 FYNNEI. The CDR3 spells CASSTRGRRGNEQFF.

V gene TRBV6-6 combines with J gene TRBJ2-1; TCRdb names TRBD1, which stays unverified in the absence of DNA. The length of the CDR3 is 14 residues. CDR1 is MNHNY, CDR2 SVGAGI, per germline (reference sequence). The CDR3 sequence is CASSYSKGYNEQFF.

The V gene is TRBV12-3 or TRBV12-4, the J gene TRBJ1-2; TCRdb selects TRBD1, and the lack of DNA leaves this call unchecked. The CDR3 covers 14 residues. The CDR3 sequence is CASSSGPSRGDCTF.

The J gene is TRBJ1-2, the V gene TRBV3-1. CDR1 is LGHDT and CDR2 is YNNKEL in the germline V gene (reference sequence). The CDR3 sequence is 14 residues long. CDR3 protein: CASSQDPQNYGYTF. Full variable domain (outside the CDR3, taken from reference TRBV3-1 and TRBJ1-2): DTAVSQTPKYLVTQMGNDKSIKCEQNLGHDTMYWYKQDSKKFLKIMFSYNNKELIINETVPNRFSPKSPDKAHLNLHINSLELGDSAVYFCASSQDPQNYGYTFGSGTRLTVV.

The rearrangement uses TRBV5-6 and TRBJ1-5; TCRdb picks TRBD1, but there is no DNA to check that call. Germline assignment: CDR1 SGHDT and CDR2 YYEEEE. The CDR3 length is 16 residues. CDR3 sequence: CASSSGTGGSNQPQHF.